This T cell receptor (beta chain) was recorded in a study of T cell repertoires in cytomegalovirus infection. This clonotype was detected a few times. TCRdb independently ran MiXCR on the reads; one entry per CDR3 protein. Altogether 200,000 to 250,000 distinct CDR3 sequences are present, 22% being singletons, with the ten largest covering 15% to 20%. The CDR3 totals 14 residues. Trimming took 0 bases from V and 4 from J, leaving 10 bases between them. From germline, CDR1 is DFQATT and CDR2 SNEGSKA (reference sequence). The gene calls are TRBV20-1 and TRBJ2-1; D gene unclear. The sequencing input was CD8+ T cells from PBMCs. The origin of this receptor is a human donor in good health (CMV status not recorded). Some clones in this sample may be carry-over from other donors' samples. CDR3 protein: CSARDGQSYNEQFF. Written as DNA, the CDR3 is TGCAGTGCTAGAGATGGGCAGTCATACAATGAGCAGTTCTTC.